One and the same sample provided the 8 T cell receptor beta chains below, sequenced in a study of T cell repertoires in cytomegalovirus infection. TCRdb re-called the reads with MiXCR, one entry per CDR3 protein. The profile shows under 250,000 distinct CDR3 sequences, 6.5% of them singletons. The sequenced sample was PBMCs. The receptor source for this set is a human donor in good health (CMV status not recorded). Some clones in this sample may be carry-over from other donors' samples.

CDR3 in amino acids: CASSLGQGGSSYGYTF. CDR3 in DNA: TGTGCCAGCAGCTTGGGACAGGGTGGTTCTAGCTATGGCTACACCTTC. The rearrangement joins TRBV5-6 to TRBJ1-2, with 7 bases that match TRBD1. In germline, CDR1 is SGHDT, CDR2 YYEEEE. The V and J ends lost 0 bases and 4 bases, in that order; junction bases with no gene match: 9. The length of the CDR3 is 16 residues.

The sample holds many counts of this clonotype. The chain has TRBV7-2 and TRBJ2-5, with D possibly TRBD2 on 7 matching bases. The CDR3 length is 15 residues. V shed 1 base and J shed 2 bases, with 11 bases lying between them. Germline values: CDR1 SGHTA, CDR2 FQGNSA. CDR3 DNA: TGTGCCAGCAGCTTAGGGGGGGGCTATCAAGAGACCCAGTACTTC. It specifies CASSLGGGYQETQYF.

This clonotype was counted ten times or more. V usage is TRBV7-2 and J usage is TRBJ2-1, with 7 bases fitting TRBD2. CDR1 and CDR2 from the germline V gene are SGHTA and FQGNSA. The CDR3 covers 15 residues. J was trimmed by 3 bases and V by 8 bases; bases with no gene match: 10. This CDR3 reads CASRSGGMVYNEQFF. The CDR3 region has the DNA TGTGCCAGCCGTTCGGGGGGTATGGTCTACAATGAGCAGTTCTTC.

This clonotype was seen ten or more times. V and J are TRBV28 and TRBJ1-2; 7 bases are shared with TRBD1. Germline CDR1 and CDR2: MDHEN and SYDVKM. V lost 5 bases to trimming and J lost 2 bases; unmatched junction nucleotides: 8. CDR3 length: 15 residues. The CDR3, as DNA: TGTGCCAGCAGTGTGGCGGGACAGCTAAACTATGGCTACACCTTC. Residues: CASSVAGQLNYGYTF.

This clonotype was detected many times. The chain joins TRBV28 to TRBJ1-6, with TRBD1 matching 8 bases. This CDR3 has 15 residues. V dropped 6 bases and J dropped 10; count of bases not matched to a gene: 11. The germline V gene encodes CDR1 MDHEN and CDR2 SYDVKM. In nucleotides, the CDR3 is TGTGCCAGCAGGCCCCAGGGGGCGCGAGGGTCACCCCTCCACTTT. This translates into CASRPQGARGSPLHF.

This clonotype was counted at least ten times. V usage is TRBV19 and J usage is TRBJ1-5; no definite D call. The CDR3 totals 13 residues. Germline V gives CDR1 LNHDA, CDR2 SQIVND (reference sequence). Trimming pared 3 bases from V and 7 bases from J, leaving 10 bases between. The DNA for the CDR3 is TGTGCCAGTAGTATTGGCGGGTTACAGCCCCAGCATTTT. It translates to CASSIGGLQPQHF.

There are many counts of this clonotype. V usage is TRBV3-1 and J usage is TRBJ2-7, with D unresolved. CDR3 length: 14 amino acids. Germline V lookup: CDR1 LGHDT, CDR2 YNNKEL (reference sequence). V lost 3 bases to trimming and J lost 3 bases, with 12 bases between them. The chain's CDR3 is CASSHIGRIYEQYF. Written as DNA, the CDR3 is TGTGCCAGCAGCCACATCGGACGTATCTACGAGCAGTACTTC.

Many counts were recorded for this clonotype. This chain joins TRBV7-9 and TRBJ1-5; a weak D match, TRBD1 (6 bases). The CDR3 is 15 amino acids. Trimming stripped 6 bases from V and 8 bases from J, with 20 bases between. Germline CDR1 reads SEHNR; CDR2 reads FQNEAQ (reference sequence). CDR3 in DNA: TGTGCCAGCAGTCCCTCCCAGGGGTGGCTGAAGCCCCAGCATTTT. It codes for CASSPSQGWLKPQHF.